The clone carrying this T cell receptor (beta chain) was seen once. This may come from a read error, since a much larger clone is one base off. Using immunoSEQ multiplex PCR, the repertoire was profiled, and TCRdb retains in-frame clones only, with some absent. The profile shows some 310,000 clones, nearly 90% of them singletons. This CDR3 comprises 13 residues. Trimming shortened V by 3 bases and J by 5 bases, and 5 bases separated the two germline ends. Per germline, CDR1 SEHNR and CDR2 FQNEAQ (reference sequence). This entry comes from a study of cytomegalovirus exposure and HLA in healthy donors. The TCR originated in a man younger than 45 in good health and CMV-seronegative. The chain links TRBV7-9 to TRBJ1-6, with no clear D. Input material: PBMCs. The CDR3 here is CASSFRDNSPLHF. CDR3 bases: TGTGCCAGCAGCTTCCGGGATAATTCACCCCTCCACTTT.